One sample yielded the 4 T cell receptor beta chains listed below, sequenced in a study of T cells in Graves' hyperthyroidism and ophthalmopathy. From RNA transcripts, TCR beta CDR3 regions were amplified. The HTBI primer set was used in a first-round RT-PCR of the TCR CDR3. Via MiXCR, TCRdb re-called the multiplex PCR reads, giving one row per CDR3 protein. This sample has more than 600,000 distinct CDR3 sequences, with about a sixth found just once. The sequencing input was blood. The receptors originated from a man aged 18 to 29 with Graves' hyperthyroidism.

This clonotype was found many times. The chain is built from TRBV28 and TRBJ1-5, with D uncertain. The ends were cut back, 2 bases at V and 7 bases at J, with 12 bases in the middle. CDR3 size: 14 residues. CDR1 and CDR2 from the germline V gene are MDHEN and SYDVKM. CDR3: CASSLRGIGQPQHF. The CDR3 DNA sequence: TGTGCCAGCAGTTTAAGAGGGATCGGGCAGCCCCAGCATTTT.

This clonotype was observed a handful of times. The chain couples TRBV4-2 to TRBJ2-4, with TRBD2 identical over 8 bases. The V gene's germline CDR1 is LGHNA and CDR2 YNFKEQ. Trimming removed 2 bases from V and 8 bases from J; junction bases left unmatched: 8. The CDR3 sequence is 15 residues long. The DNA of the CDR3 is TGTGCCAGCAGCCAAAGGAGCGGGAGCGGGGACATTCAGTACTTC. Its translation: CASSQRSGSGDIQYF.

There are many counts of this clonotype. The chain links TRBV6-1 to TRBJ2-7; possible D gene TRBD1, 5 bases. Germline CDR1 MNHNS, CDR2 SASEGT. The CDR3 runs to 13 residues. V was cut by 0 bases and J by 3 bases, with 6 bases left in between. The CDR3 reads CASSEARVYEQYF. The CDR3 nucleotides are TGTGCCAGCAGTGAAGCCAGGGTCTACGAGCAGTACTTC.

The chain combines TRBV15 with TRBJ2-2, with TRBD2 identical over 9 bases. The V gene's germline CDR1 is LNHNV and CDR2 YYDKDF (reference sequence). The CDR3 has 15 residues. Trimming cost V 6 bases and J 7 bases; bases outside gene matches: 9. The CDR3 loop is CATREAGGLVGELFF. The CDR3 DNA sequence: TGTGCCACCAGGGAGGCGGGAGGGCTAGTCGGGGAGCTGTTTTTT.